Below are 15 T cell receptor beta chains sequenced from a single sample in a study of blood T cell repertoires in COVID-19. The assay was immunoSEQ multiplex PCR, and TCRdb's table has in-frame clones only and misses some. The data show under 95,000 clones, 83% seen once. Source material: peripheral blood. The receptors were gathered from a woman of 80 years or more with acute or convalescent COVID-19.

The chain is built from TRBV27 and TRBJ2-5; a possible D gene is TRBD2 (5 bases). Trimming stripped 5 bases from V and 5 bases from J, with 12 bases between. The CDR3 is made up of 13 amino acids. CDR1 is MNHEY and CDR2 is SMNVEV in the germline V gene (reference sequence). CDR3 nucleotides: TGTGCCAGCAGTCCACGGGATCGGGAGACCCAGTACTTC. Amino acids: CASSPRDRETQYF.

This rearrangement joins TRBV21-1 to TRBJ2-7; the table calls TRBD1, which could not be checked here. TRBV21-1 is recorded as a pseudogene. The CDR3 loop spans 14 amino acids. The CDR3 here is CASSKLQADYEQYF. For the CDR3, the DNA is TGTGCCAGCAGCAAACTACAGGCAGACTACGAGCAGTACTTC.

This CDR3 reads CASSAGGYNEQFF. CDR3 nucleotide sequence: TGTGCCAGCAGCGCGGGAGGGTACAATGAGCAGTTCTTC. V and J are TRBV7-9 and TRBJ2-1; 9 bases match TRBD2. This CDR3 comprises 13 residues. Germline V gene data show CDR1 as SEHNR and CDR2 as FQNEAQ (reference sequence). V was clipped by 5 bases and J by 4 bases; unmatched bases: 0.

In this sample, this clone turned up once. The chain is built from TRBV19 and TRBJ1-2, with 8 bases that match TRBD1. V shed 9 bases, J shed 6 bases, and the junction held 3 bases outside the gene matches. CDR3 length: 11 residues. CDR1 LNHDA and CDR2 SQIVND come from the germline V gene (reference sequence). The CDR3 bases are TGTGCCAGCAAGACAGGGGATGGCTACACCTTC. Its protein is CASKTGDGYTF.

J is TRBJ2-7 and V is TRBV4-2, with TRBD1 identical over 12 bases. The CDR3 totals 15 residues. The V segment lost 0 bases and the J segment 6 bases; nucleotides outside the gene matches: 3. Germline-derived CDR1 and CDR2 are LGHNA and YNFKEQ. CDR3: CASSQERDRGREQYF. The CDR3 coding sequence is TGTGCCAGCAGCCAAGAACGGGACAGGGGGCGCGAGCAGTACTTC.

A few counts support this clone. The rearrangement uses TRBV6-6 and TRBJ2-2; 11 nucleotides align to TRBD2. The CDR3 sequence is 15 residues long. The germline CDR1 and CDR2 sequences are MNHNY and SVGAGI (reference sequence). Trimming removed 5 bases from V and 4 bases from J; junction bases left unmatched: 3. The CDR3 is CASSQTSGVTGELFF. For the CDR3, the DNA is TGTGCCAGCAGTCAGACTAGCGGGGTCACCGGGGAGCTGTTTTTT.

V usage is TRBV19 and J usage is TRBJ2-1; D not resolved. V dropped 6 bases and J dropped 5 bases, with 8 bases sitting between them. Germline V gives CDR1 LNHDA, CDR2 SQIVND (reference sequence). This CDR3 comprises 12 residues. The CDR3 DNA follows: TGTGCCAGTAGCCCCCGGGACAATGAGCAGTTCTTC. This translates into CASSPRDNEQFF.

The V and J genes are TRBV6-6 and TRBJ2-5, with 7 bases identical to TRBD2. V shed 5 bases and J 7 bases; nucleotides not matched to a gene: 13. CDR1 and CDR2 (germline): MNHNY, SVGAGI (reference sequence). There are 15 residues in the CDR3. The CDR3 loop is CASSTERGPSRTQYF. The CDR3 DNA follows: TGTGCCAGCAGTACTGAGCGGGGTCCGTCACGGACCCAGTACTTC.

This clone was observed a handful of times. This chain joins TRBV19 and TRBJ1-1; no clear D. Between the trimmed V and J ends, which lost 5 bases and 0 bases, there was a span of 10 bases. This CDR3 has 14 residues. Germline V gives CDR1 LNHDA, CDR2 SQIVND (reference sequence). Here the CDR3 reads CASSDGSLNTEAFF. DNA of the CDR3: TGTGCCAGTAGTGACGGGTCTTTGAACACTGAAGCTTTCTTT.

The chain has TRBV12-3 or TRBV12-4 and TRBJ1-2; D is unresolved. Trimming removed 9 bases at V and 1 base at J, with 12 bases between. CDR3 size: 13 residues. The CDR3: CASTLGLNYGYTF. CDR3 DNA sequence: TGTGCCAGTACTCTGGGCCTTAACTATGGCTACACCTTC.

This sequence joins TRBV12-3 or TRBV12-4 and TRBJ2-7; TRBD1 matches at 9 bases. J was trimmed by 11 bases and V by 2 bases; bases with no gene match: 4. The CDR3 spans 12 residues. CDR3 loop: CASSLTRTGEYF. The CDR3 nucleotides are TGTGCCAGCAGTTTAACCAGGACAGGGGAGTACTTC.

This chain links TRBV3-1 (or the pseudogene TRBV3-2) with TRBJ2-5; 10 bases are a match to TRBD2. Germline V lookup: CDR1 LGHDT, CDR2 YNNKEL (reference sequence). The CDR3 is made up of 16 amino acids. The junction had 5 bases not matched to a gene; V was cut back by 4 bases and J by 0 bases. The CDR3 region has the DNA TGTGCCAGCAGCCTTTACACTAGCGGGAACCAAGAGACCCAGTACTTC. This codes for CASSLYTSGNQETQYF.

CDR3 bases: TGTGCCAGCAGCTTAACCGGGACAGGGGGGGAAAAACTGTTTTTT. As protein: CASSLTGTGGEKLFF. The chain carries TRBV11-2 and TRBJ1-4; 11 nucleotides line up with TRBD1. This CDR3 contains 15 residues. V was clipped by 2 bases and J by 8 bases; unmatched bases: 4. CDR1 is SGHAT, CDR2 FQNNGV, per germline.

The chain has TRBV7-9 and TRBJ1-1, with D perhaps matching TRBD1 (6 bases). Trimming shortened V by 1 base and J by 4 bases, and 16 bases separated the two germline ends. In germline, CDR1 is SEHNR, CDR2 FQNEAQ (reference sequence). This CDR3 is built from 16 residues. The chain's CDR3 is CASSLEGGDPTTEAFF. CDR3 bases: TGTGCCAGCAGCTTAGAAGGGGGGGACCCCACCACTGAAGCTTTCTTT.

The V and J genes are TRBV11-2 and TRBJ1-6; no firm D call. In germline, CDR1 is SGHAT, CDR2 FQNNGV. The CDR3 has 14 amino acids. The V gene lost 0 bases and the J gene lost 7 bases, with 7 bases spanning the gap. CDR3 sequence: CASSLDYGNSPLHF. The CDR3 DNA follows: TGTGCCAGCAGCTTAGACTACGGGAATTCACCCCTCCACTTT.